The T cell receptor (beta chain) under discussion was sequenced for a study of cytomegalovirus exposure and HLA in healthy donors. Study as a whole: The 90 to 150 validation repertoires, a later analysis reported, used the same platform as the 550 to 700 repertoires from the first cohort. Whole-study findings and limits: The study listed approximately 170 cytomegalovirus-associated TCR beta chains. In vitro work confirmed that a few CMV-associated chains recognize CMV antigens. Rarity characterized most TCR sequences, yet some public TCRs appeared in many donors.

As for this clone: Its antigen is undetermined.

This CDR3 is built from 13 residues. CDR1 and CDR2 from the germline V gene are SGHDT and YYEEEE. Trimming pared 0 bases from V and 8 bases from J, leaving 8 bases between. Repertoires were generated with immunoSEQ multiplex PCR, while TCRdb's copy carries only in-frame clones and drops some. The table includes 150,000 to 200,000 clones, 80% to 90% detected once. The clonotype was recovered from a woman aged 25 to 39 in good health and CMV-seronegative. Sequences were obtained from PBMCs. V gene TRBV5-6 combines with J gene TRBJ2-2; D gene unclear. The CDR3 sequence: CASSLGAQGELFF. The CDR3 region has the DNA TGTGCCAGCAGCTTGGGGGCGCAGGGGGAGCTGTTTTTT.